This is a list of T cell receptor beta chains from one sample in a study of breast tumors, draining lymph nodes, adjacent tissues. Each CDR3 protein gets one entry after TCRdb re-called the multiplex PCR reads with MiXCR. The profile shows about 130,000 distinct CDR3 sequences, less than 20% of them singletons. The sequenced sample consisted of axillary lymph node tissue. The origin of the receptors is a female donor with breast cancer. Some clones in this sample may be carry-over from other donors' samples. The CDR3 runs from the conserved cysteine through the conserved F or W. A D gene is named only where the DNA matches it firmly. Clone size is stated in some rows and not others, as once, few, many or a class when expanded.

TGTGCCAGCTCACCTGCCCTTGGGGGGCGTATCGGGGAGCTGTTTTTT	CASSPALGGRIGELFF	.	TRBJ2-2	.	TRBV18
TGTGCCAGCAGACAGGGAACTAATGAGCAGTTCTTC	CASRQGTNEQFF	.	TRBJ2-1	many	TRBV6-1
TGTGCCACCAGCAGTCGAGTCGGGGGCGGTCGGGAGACCCAGTACTTC	CATSSRVGGGRETQYF	.	TRBJ2-5	many	TRBV15
TGTGCCAGCACGGACTATTCTAGGAGTGAAGCTTTCTTT	CASTDYSRSEAFF	.	TRBJ1-1	.	TRBV2
TGTGCCAGCAGCCAATTTGACAGAAATAGCAATCAGCCCCAGCATTTT	CASSQFDRNSNQPQHF	.	TRBJ1-5	many	TRBV16
TGTGCCAGCAGTGAACAGCTCCAAGAGACCCAGTACTTC	CASSEQLQETQYF	.	TRBJ2-5	many	TRBV2
TGTGCCAGCAGCCTGCGGGGAGGTAGGGACACCGGGGAGCTGTTTTTT	CASSLRGGRDTGELFF	.	TRBJ2-2	few	TRBV3-1
TGCGCCAGCAGCGAAGACATCATCGGTACGAATTCACCCCTCCACTTT	CASSEDIIGTNSPLHF	.	TRBJ1-6	many	TRBV10-1
TGTGCCAGCAGTTACGGGGCTTACAATGAGCAGTTCTTC	CASSYGAYNEQFF	.	TRBJ2-1	many	TRBV6-5
TGTGCCACCAGTGACGGAGGAACGGATACGCAGTATTTT	CATSDGGTDTQYF	.	TRBJ2-3	many	TRBV24-1
TGTGCCAGCAGTCGGGATGCCACAGATACGCAGTATTTT	CASSRDATDTQYF	.	TRBJ2-3	many	TRBV5-4
TGCAGTGCTAGAGATACCCGGGATGAAAAACTGTTTTTT	CSARDTRDEKLFF	.	TRBJ1-4	many	TRBV20-1
TGTGCCAGCAGTTGGAGCGGGGGTTACACCGGGGAGCTGTTTTTT	CASSWSGGYTGELFF	TRBD2	TRBJ2-2	.	TRBV27
TGTGCCAGCAGCTACCACTCAGGACCCCGCTTTAGGACAGATACGCAGTATTTT	CASSYHSGPRFRTDTQYF	.	TRBJ2-3	many	TRBV5-6
TGTGCCAGCAGGACCCCCCTCTACAGTGAGCAGTTCTTC	CASRTPLYSEQFF	.	TRBJ2-1	.	TRBV27
TGTGCCAGTAGTCTCTGGACTACTGGCACCTACAATGAGCAGTTCTTC	CASSLWTTGTYNEQFF	.	TRBJ2-1	few	TRBV19
TGTGCCAGCTCAAACTCGGGACAGGAGGATGTCTATGGCTACACCTTC	CASSNSGQEDVYGYTF	TRBD1	TRBJ1-2	.	TRBV18
TGTGCCAGGGATTTTTATGGCTACACCTTC	CARDFYGYTF	.	TRBJ1-2	many	TRBV6-4
TGTGCCAGCAGTTCTAGGAGACAGGCCCCTGGAAACACCATATATTTT	CASSSRRQAPGNTIYF	.	TRBJ1-3	many	TRBV11-2
TGTGCCAGCAGCCCACACCCCGGGACTAGCGGGGGGGCGGGGGAGCAGTTCTTC	CASSPHPGTSGGAGEQFF	TRBD2	TRBJ2-1	few	TRBV3-1
TGTGCCAGCAATGCCCCGGGACAGGGTGAAAATGAGCAGTTCTTC	CASNAPGQGENEQFF	TRBD1	TRBJ2-1	few	TRBV28
TGTGCCAGCAGCGCCGGGGAGACCCAGTGCTTC	CASSAGETQCF	.	TRBJ2-5	.	TRBV11-1
TGTGCCACCAGTGATCGGGGGGCCGCCTCCTACAATGAGCAGTTCTTC	CATSDRGAASYNEQFF	.	TRBJ2-1	many	TRBV24-1
TGTGCCAGCAGCTTTCTTGGCGGGGTCAAAGAGACCCAGTACTTC	CASSFLGGVKETQYF	.	TRBJ2-5	few	TRBV5-4
TGTGCCAGCAGCTTAGAACGTGCTTCCTACAATGAGCAGTTCTTC	CASSLERASYNEQFF	.	TRBJ2-1	many	TRBV11-3
TGTGCCAGCAGTTACTTATCAGACAGGCCTAACTATGGCTACACCTTC	CASSYLSDRPNYGYTF	.	TRBJ1-2	few	TRBV6-5
TGTGCCAGCAGTCCGCCGACAGGGATGGAGACCCAGTACTTC	CASSPPTGMETQYF	TRBD1	TRBJ2-5	.	TRBV28
TGTGCCAGCAGTGCCGGGACGGAAGCTTATGGCTACACCTTC	CASSAGTEAYGYTF	.	TRBJ1-2	many	TRBV2
TGTGCCAGCAGCTTTTTCCGGGCAAGAGGCTACACCTTC	CASSFFRARGYTF	.	TRBJ1-2	many	TRBV7-2
TGTGCCAGCAGCGTAGTAGACAGGGGGGTGTTCGGGGAGCTGTTTTTT	CASSVVDRGVFGELFF	TRBD1	TRBJ2-2	many	TRBV9
TGCAGTGCTAGAGATGCTACTAGCGGGAATGAGCAGTTCTTC	CSARDATSGNEQFF	TRBD2	TRBJ2-1	many	TRBV20-1
TGTGCCAGCAGGCGAGCCCTGGCGGGAGGGTATCAAGAGACCCAGTACTTC	CASRRALAGGYQETQYF	TRBD2	TRBJ2-5	many	TRBV11-2
TGTGCCAGCAGCTCGGCCACAGGGGGAAGTGACTATGGCTACACCTTC	CASSSATGGSDYGYTF	TRBD1	TRBJ1-2	many	TRBV11-3
TGTGCCAGCAGTCTAACACGTTGGGAGCAGTACTTC	CASSLTRWEQYF	.	TRBJ2-7	many	TRBV7-2
TGTGCCAGCAGCTTGCTAGCGGGAGGGCCGAGGTGGGACACAGATACGCAGTATTTT	CASSLLAGGPRWDTDTQYF	TRBD2	TRBJ2-3	many	TRBV13
TGTGCCAGCAGCTCGACAGGGCCTCGAGCCGAGCAGTACTTC	CASSSTGPRAEQYF	TRBD1	TRBJ2-7	.	TRBV7-9
TGTGCCATCAGTGAGTCGGATAATCCCAATGAGCAGTTCTTC	CAISESDNPNEQFF	.	TRBJ2-1	.	TRBV10-3
TGCGCCAGCAGCTCCGACACAATCTCCTACGAGCAGTACTTC	CASSSDTISYEQYF	.	TRBJ2-7	many	TRBV5-1
TGTGCCAGCAGTGGGGGGGGGCCTAGCACCGGGGAGCTGTTTTTT	CASSGGGPSTGELFF	.	TRBJ2-2	many	TRBV2
TGCGCCAGCAGCCTGCGGGACTCAGCTAACTATGGCTACACCTTC	CASSLRDSANYGYTF	.	TRBJ1-2	many	TRBV4-1
TGTGCCAGTAGTATCTCCGGTGAAAAACTGTTTTTT	CASSISGEKLFF	.	TRBJ1-4	many	TRBV19
TGCGCCAGCAGCGGCAGGGAAAACATTCAGTACTTC	CASSGRENIQYF	.	TRBJ2-4	.	TRBV5-1
TGCAGTGCTAGGCCCTCTGTAGACACTAGCACAGATACGCAGTATTTT	CSARPSVDTSTDTQYF	.	TRBJ2-3	many	TRBV20-1
TGTGCCAGCAGCCAAAGATGGACTAGCACAGATACGCAGTATTTT	CASSQRWTSTDTQYF	.	TRBJ2-3	.	TRBV4-2
TGTGCCAGTAGTAATGTAGGGAGGAACGAGCAGTACTTC	CASSNVGRNEQYF	.	TRBJ2-7	.	TRBV19
TGTGCCAGCAGTGACCGAGGACAGGGGGGCTCCTACGAGCAGTACTTC	CASSDRGQGGSYEQYF	TRBD1	TRBJ2-7	many	TRBV6-6
TGTGCCAGCAGTGAACACTTAAGGCAGCCCCAGCATTTT	CASSEHLRQPQHF	.	TRBJ1-5	few	TRBV6-1
TGCAGTGCTAGGAAGGACGAGCAGTACTTC	CSARKDEQYF	.	TRBJ2-7	many	TRBV20-1
TGTGCCAGCAGCCCTCGGACTCCGACAGATACGCAGTATTTT	CASSPRTPTDTQYF	.	TRBJ2-3	many	TRBV7-9
TGTGCCAGCAGGAGCCCGAACACTGAAGCTTTCTTT	CASRSPNTEAFF	.	TRBJ1-1	.	TRBV6-5
TGTGCCAGCAGCTTAGCAGGGTCCCAAGAGACCCAGTACTTC	CASSLAGSQETQYF	.	TRBJ2-5	many	TRBV7-9